Each of the 17 T cell receptor beta chains below was sequenced from the same sample in a study of blood T cells in healthy people across ages (dated by TCRdb to the mid-2010s). Libraries were constructed by 5' RACE. The reads were generated on an Illumina HiSeq 2500. The second PCR ran for roughly 7 to 12 cycles and used a J-beta primer mix along with a sample-barcoded 5' primer. In-frame beta chains were kept once TCRdb had trimmed the public reads at Q25 with fastp and called clones with MiXCR. Every entry covers one CDR3 protein and lists the most common genes and DNA from its rows. The sample table holds approximately 1.5 million distinct CDR3 sequences, of which 30% to 35% were seen once. The top ten clonotypes cover 11% of the sample. Sample: blood. The source of these receptors is a woman in her 30s in good health.

The genes are TRBV20-1 and TRBJ2-1; 8 positions agree with TRBD2. V lost 6 bases to trimming and J lost 8 bases; unmatched junction nucleotides: 18. This CDR3 is 16 amino acids long. Germline V gene data show CDR1 as DFQATT and CDR2 as SNEGSKA (reference sequence). The CDR3 DNA sequence: TGCAGTGCAAGCCCCGTCTACGCGGGAGGCCCCCATGAGCAGTTCTTC. Its translation is CSASPVYAGGPHEQFF.

The genes are TRBV19 and TRBJ2-1; TRBD2 agrees at 10 bases. V trimming: 5 bases; J trimming: 9 bases; junction bases outside the gene matches: 7. This CDR3 contains 14 residues. CDR1 is LNHDA and CDR2 is SQIVND in the germline V gene (reference sequence). CDR3 in amino acids: CASSQSGRAGEQFF. The DNA of the CDR3 is TGTGCCAGTAGTCAGAGCGGGAGGGCCGGTGAGCAGTTCTTC.

At least ten counts were recorded for this clonotype. This chain links TRBV20-1 with TRBJ1-2, with 7 bases identical to TRBD1. Germline CDR1 reads DFQATT; CDR2 reads SNEGSKA (reference sequence). Losses at the gene ends were 1 base for V and 3 bases for J; bases not matched to a gene: 11. CDR3 length: 16 residues. CDR3 protein: CSARVRTGTEYYGYTF. DNA for the CDR3: TGCAGTGCTAGAGTCCGCACCGGGACAGAGTACTATGGCTACACCTTC.

In regard to this clonotype: One base away lies a much larger clone, so this may be a sequencing read error. This chain uses TRBV21-1 with TRBJ2-7; TRBD1, the table's D call, lacks a check against the DNA. TRBV21-1 is flagged as a pseudogene. The CDR3 sequence is 15 residues long. CDR3 amino acids: CAGRSTGLLYYEQYF. In DNA, the CDR3 is TGTGCCGGCAGATCCACAGGGCTCCTCTACTACGAGCAGTACTTC.

The CDR3 region has the DNA TGCAGTGCTAGGGGTGGGGAACTACGAGAGCAGTACTTC. Encoded protein: CSARGGELREQYF. The chain couples TRBV20-1 to TRBJ2-5, with D hard to call. The germline V and J ends were trimmed by 3 bases and 11 bases, with 19 bases remaining between them. There are 13 residues in the CDR3. Germline lookup yields CDR1 DFQATT and CDR2 SNEGSKA (reference sequence).

The chain recombines TRBV30 with TRBJ2-6; no clear D. The CDR3 contains 12 residues. Trimming pared 4 bases from V and 4 bases from J, leaving 5 bases between. The V gene's germline CDR1 is GTSNPN and CDR2 SVGIG (reference sequence). CDR3: CAWKGGANVLTF. CDR3 in DNA: TGTGCCTGGAAAGGAGGGGCCAACGTCCTGACTTTC.

The V gene is TRBV15, the J gene TRBJ1-5; D uncertain. CDR1 is LNHNV, CDR2 YYDKDF, per germline (reference sequence). The CDR3 consists of 12 residues. The V end lost 3 bases, the J end lost 8 bases, and 8 bases lay between the germline ends. In DNA, the CDR3 is TGTGCCACCAGCAGGACGGTGGAGCCCCAGCATTTT. It specifies CATSRTVEPQHF.

The J gene is TRBJ2-5, the V gene TRBV20-1; 7 nucleotides align to TRBD2. The CDR3 has 13 residues. V trimming: 3 bases; J trimming: 5 bases; junction bases outside the gene matches: 6. Germline CDR1 reads DFQATT; CDR2 reads SNEGSKA (reference sequence). The CDR3 spells CSASQLADETQYF. CDR3 DNA sequence: TGCAGTGCTAGTCAGCTAGCGGATGAGACCCAGTACTTC.

The rearrangement links TRBV11-2 to TRBJ2-1; the D call may be TRBD1 or TRBD2 (6 bases each). Trimming took off 5 bases at V and 2 bases at J, with 16 bases between the two ends. CDR1 is SGHAT and CDR2 is FQNNGV in the germline V gene. CDR3 size: 16 residues. The CDR3 is CASSPRGTPAYNEQFF. The CDR3 DNA reads as TGTGCCAGCAGCCCCCGGGGGACACCTGCCTACAATGAGCAGTTCTTC. The full variable domain, in which reference TRBV11-2 and TRBJ2-1 provide the parts outside the CDR3, is EAGVAQSPRYKIIEKRQSVAFWCNPISGHATLYWYQQILGQGPKLLIQFQNNGVVDDSQLPKDRFSAERLKGVDSTLKIQPAKLEDSAVYLCASSPRGTPAYNEQFFGPGTRLTVL.

This clonotype was detected only a few times. The J gene is TRBJ2-7, the V gene TRBV20-1, with 10 bases lining up with TRBD2. Germline CDR1 DFQATT, CDR2 SNEGSKA (reference sequence). V was pared by 6 bases and J by 0 bases, with 17 bases of the junction left unmatched. The CDR3 totals 18 residues. The CDR3 sequence: CSAPYRLAGATLSYEQYF. The DNA of the CDR3 is TGCAGTGCCCCCTACCGACTAGCGGGCGCTACACTCTCCTACGAGCAGTACTTC.

This rearrangement joins TRBV3-1 to TRBJ1-1, with D possibly matching TRBD1 (5 bases). This CDR3 is 12 amino acids long. V was pared by 3 bases and J by 8 bases, with 10 bases between. Germline assignment: CDR1 LGHDT and CDR2 YNNKEL (reference sequence). CDR3 DNA sequence: TGTGCCAGCAGCCATGGGGGTCTGGAAGCTTTCTTT. As protein: CASSHGGLEAFF.

The CDR3 region has the DNA TGTGCCAGCAGTTCGACAGGGGGAAAGTACGAGCAGTACTTC. Translation gives CASSSTGGKYEQYF. The V call is TRBV6-2 or TRBV6-3, the J call TRBJ2-7, with TRBD1 matching 9 bases. The germline CDR1 and CDR2 sequences are MNHEY and SVGEGT. There are 14 residues in the CDR3. V dropped 4 bases and J dropped 4; count of bases not matched to a gene: 5.

This clonotype was detected only a few times. The J gene is TRBJ2-7, the V gene TRBV27; TRBD2 matches 7 bases. There are 15 residues in the CDR3. V trimming: 5 bases; J trimming: 1 base; junction bases outside the gene matches: 8. Germline CDR1 is MNHEY and CDR2 is SMNVEV (reference sequence). This CDR3 is CASSPGAGPSYEQYF. For the CDR3, the DNA is TGTGCCAGCAGTCCCGGAGCGGGGCCGTCCTACGAGCAGTACTTC.

In its sample, this clonotype was seen a few times. The CDR3 is CSAYGTSGGETQYF. The DNA of the CDR3 is TGCAGTGCCTACGGGACTAGCGGGGGAGAGACCCAGTACTTC. The V gene is TRBV20-1, the J gene TRBJ2-5; 14 bases fit TRBD2. V lost 6 bases and J lost 4; bases outside the gene matches: 4. Germline assignment: CDR1 DFQATT and CDR2 SNEGSKA (reference sequence). The CDR3 length is 14 residues.

The chain recombines TRBV7-3 with TRBJ1-2, with D possibly TRBD1 on 5 matching bases. Germline loops: CDR1 SGHTA, CDR2 FQGTGA. This CDR3 region has 13 residues. V was shortened by 5 bases and J by 8 bases, with 15 bases between the two germline ends. CDR3 sequence reads: CASSPTGDQGYTF. The CDR3 DNA sequence: TGTGCCAGCAGCCCCACGGGGGATCAGGGCTACACCTTC. Filled out from reference TRBV7-3 and TRBJ1-2, the complete variable domain reads GAGVSQTPSNKVTEKGKYVELRCDPISGHTALYWYRQSLGQGPEFLIYFQGTGAADDSGLPNDRFFAVRPEGSVSTLKIQRTERGDSAVYLCASSPTGDQGYTFGSGTRLTVV.

This clonotype was counted between two and nine times. V is TRBV3-1 and J is TRBJ2-3, with 7 bases lining up with TRBD2. This CDR3 spans 13 amino acids. From germline, CDR1 is LGHDT and CDR2 YNNKEL (reference sequence). V dropped 0 bases and J dropped 7; count of bases not matched to a gene: 1. CDR3 amino acids: CASSQERGNTQYF. The CDR3 DNA is TGTGCCAGCAGCCAAGAGCGGGGGAATACGCAGTATTTT.

This clonotype was detected only a few times. Written as DNA, the CDR3 is TGTGCCAGCCATAGGGGTTATTCCTACGAGCAGTACTTC. Protein: CASHRGYSYEQYF. The chain links TRBV12-3 or TRBV12-4 to TRBJ2-7; D is possibly TRBD1 (5 bases). V lost 8 bases to trimming and J lost 1 base, with 12 bases between them. This CDR3 contains 13 residues.